Each of the 5 T cell receptor beta chains below was sequenced from the same sample in a study of blood T cells in healthy people across ages. Primed by a sample-barcoded 5' primer and a J-beta primer mix, a second PCR proceeded for about 6 to 12 cycles. TCRdb fed the 5' RACE reads into MiXCR, producing one record per CDR3 protein. Of about 580,000 distinct CDR3 sequences listed, roughly 48% are singletons. The specimen sequenced was blood. Receptor source: a man at least 80 years old in good health.

This chain links TRBV5-5 with TRBJ2-1, with D possibly TRBD1 on 6 matching bases. The ends were cut back, 1 base at V and 4 bases at J, with 12 bases in the middle. The CDR3 spans 15 residues. CDR1 is SGHKS and CDR2 is YYEKEE in the germline V gene (reference sequence). The DNA of the CDR3 is TGTGCCAGCAGCTTGAGACAGGACTCTTACAATGAGCAGTTCTTC. Amino acids: CASSLRQDSYNEQFF.

This clonotype was counted once. The gene calls are TRBV20-1 and TRBJ2-1; possible D gene TRBD2, 6 bases. The CDR3 extends over 11 amino acids. Trimming took 5 bases from V and 13 from J, leaving 15 bases between them. Germline values: CDR1 DFQATT, CDR2 SNEGSKA (reference sequence). CDR3 in DNA: TGCAGTGCTCGAGGGGAGGTTGAACAGTTCTTC. Encoded protein: CSARGEVEQFF.

This clonotype was recorded at least ten times. This chain's CDR3 is CASSSLSGGGQETQYF. CDR3 DNA: TGTGCCAGCAGTTCCCTTTCGGGGGGGGGTCAAGAGACCCAGTACTTC. The chain combines TRBV6-6 with TRBJ2-5; 8 bases match TRBD2. The junction had 9 bases not matched to a gene; V was cut back by 4 bases and J by 2 bases. Germline V CDR1 and CDR2: MNHNY, SVGAGI (reference sequence). The CDR3 extends over 16 amino acids.

This clonotype appeared a few times. CDR3 amino acids: CASSAAGDMAGANVLTF. The CDR3 DNA reads TGTGCCAGCAGTGCCGCAGGGGATATGGCTGGGGCCAACGTCCTGACTTTC. This sequence joins TRBV25-1 and TRBJ2-6; perhaps TRBD1 as D (6 bases). The CDR3 loop spans 17 amino acids. Germline CDR1 reads MGHDK; CDR2 reads SYGVNS. Trimming pared 4 bases from V and 2 bases from J, leaving 15 bases between.

This chain joins TRBV11-2 and TRBJ2-7; TRBD1 matches at 8 bases. The CDR3 totals 16 residues. J was trimmed by 6 bases and V by 5 bases; bases with no gene match: 15. Germline V CDR1 and CDR2: SGHAT, FQNNGV. The CDR3 nucleotides are TGTGCCAGCAGCCGAACAATGGACAGGGTCCTGGGCGAGCAGTACTTC. Its translation is CASSRTMDRVLGEQYF.